This is a list of T cell receptor beta chains from one sample in a study of cytomegalovirus exposure and HLA in healthy donors. Profiled with immunoSEQ multiplex PCR; TCRdb holds only in-frame clones, not every one. The table lists some 110,000 clones, around two thirds of them singletons. The sample consisted of PBMCs. These TCRs come from a woman aged 40 to 55 in good health and CMV-seropositive. Each CDR3 is given with its conserved first and last residue. The D gene is left open where the match is weak. Size is omitted from some rows. Given values are once, few, many or a class for expanded clones.

- 15 TRBJ2-7 TRBD1 TRBV6-5 TGTGCCAGCAGAAATGCGGGGACAGGGATTTACGAGCAGTACTTC CASRNAGTGIYEQYF
- 14 TRBJ1-2 TRBD1 TRBV19 TGTGCCAGTAGCTCGGGGACAGGGAACTATGGCTACACCTTC CASSSGTGNYGYTF
- 14 TRBJ1-2 - TRBV28 TGTGCCAGCAGTTTGCGAGTCAGGGCCTATGGCTACACCTTC CASSLRVRAYGYTF
- 17 TRBJ1-2 - TRBV19 TGTGCCAGTAGTATAGGCTACAGAGCAAATACAAACTATGGCTACACCTTC CASSIGYRANTNYGYTF
few 16 TRBJ2-3 TRBD2 TRBV5-1 TGCGCCAGCAGCTTCCCTAGCGGGAGGGCCCAAGATACGCAGTATTTT CASSFPSGRAQDTQYF
- 14 TRBJ2-7 TRBD1 TRBV13 TGTGCCAGCAGCTCCCGGGACAGGGACTACGAGCAGTACTTC CASSSRDRDYEQYF
- 15 TRBJ2-7 - TRBV5-1 TGCGCCAGCAGCTTGCTCACCTCAGGGGACTACGAGCAGTACTTC CASSLLTSGDYEQYF
- 16 TRBJ1-1 - TRBV21-1 TGTGCCAGCAGCCCCAAAAGGGGACAGGTCCGTTCTGGAGCTTTCTTT CASSPKRGQVRSGAFF
- 14 TRBJ1-4 - TRBV9 TGTGCCAGCAGCCCGCTAGCAACTAATGAAAAACTGTTTTTT CASSPLATNEKLFF
few 14 TRBJ2-7 - TRBV6-6 TGTGCCAGCAGTGCCCAGCGGGCACTTTCCGAGCAGTACTTC CASSAQRALSEQYF
- 12 TRBJ2-7 - TRBV28 TGTGCCAGCGGGGAGCGGGCCTACGCGCAGTACTTC CASGERAYAQYF
- 13 TRBJ2-7 - TRBV10-3 TGTGCCACTCTCAAGGAACAGAGCTACGAGCAGTACTTC CATLKEQSYEQYF
- 13 TRBJ1-2 - TRBV5-6 TGTGCCAGCAGCTTGCGAGGGATTCGGGGCTACACCTTC CASSLRGIRGYTF
- 15 TRBJ1-1 - TRBV4-3 TGCGCCAGCAGCCAAGCCCCGGGAGTTGAGACTGAAGCTTTCTTT CASSQAPGVETEAFF
- 15 TRBJ2-3 - TRBV4-1 TGCGCCAGCAGCCAAGCAGCAGGGCTCGCAGATACGCAGTATTTT CASSQAAGLADTQYF
- 13 TRBJ2-7 - TRBV6-5 TGTGCCAGCAGTTACTCGACCAACAGCGAGCAGTACTTC CASSYSTNSEQYF
- 16 TRBJ2-3 TRBD2 TRBV4-3 TGCGCCAGCAGCCAAGACGGGGCGGGAGGAGGAGATACGCAGTATTTT CASSQDGAGGGDTQYF
- 15 TRBJ2-3 - TRBV7-2 TGTGCCAGCAGCTTTGGACAACGCCTCGCAGATACGCAGTATTTT CASSFGQRLADTQYF
- 17 TRBJ2-7 - TRBV21-1 TGTGCCAGCCCGATAGTCTATAGCGGGAGAAAATACTACGAGCAGTACTTC CASPIVYSGRKYYEQYF
once 16 TRBJ1-1 - TRBV7-8 TGTGCCAGCAGCTTAGTAGCGCAGATCCTGAACACTGAAGCTTTCTTT CASSLVAQILNTEAFF
- 14 TRBJ2-1 - TRBV21-1 TGTGCCAGCAGCACTGGGGAGGGGGGCAATGAGCAGTTCTTC CASSTGEGGNEQFF
few 14 TRBJ1-1 TRBD1 TRBV28 TGTGCCAGCAGAGGACAGGGTATGAACACTGAAGCTTTCTTT CASRGQGMNTEAFF
- 17 TRBJ2-2 TRBD2 TRBV7-9 TGTGCCAGCAGCTTCGGAGTTTCGTGGGAGGGCACCGGGGAGCTGTTTTTT CASSFGVSWEGTGELFF
- 15 TRBJ2-1 TRBD2 TRBV19 TGTGCCAGTAGTATAGACGGGAGGGCCGCCAATGAGCAGTTCTTC CASSIDGRAANEQFF
- 15 TRBJ2-2 TRBD1 TRBV15 TGTGCCACCAGCAGGGGACAGGTGTACACCGGGGAGCTGTTTTTT CATSRGQVYTGELFF
- 17 TRBJ1-1 TRBD1 TRBV7-2 TGTGCCAGCAGCCGATCGACAGGGGCGTATGGGAACACTGAAGCTTTCTTT CASSRSTGAYGNTEAFF
- 15 TRBJ2-1 - TRBV15 TGTGCCACTAGAGCCTCGGGAGATTTGCAGGGTGAGCAGTTCTTC CATRASGDLQGEQFF
- 14 TRBJ2-7 TRBD2 TRBV5-1 TGCGCCAGCAGCCCCGGGACTAGCGCTTACGAGCAGTACTTC CASSPGTSAYEQYF